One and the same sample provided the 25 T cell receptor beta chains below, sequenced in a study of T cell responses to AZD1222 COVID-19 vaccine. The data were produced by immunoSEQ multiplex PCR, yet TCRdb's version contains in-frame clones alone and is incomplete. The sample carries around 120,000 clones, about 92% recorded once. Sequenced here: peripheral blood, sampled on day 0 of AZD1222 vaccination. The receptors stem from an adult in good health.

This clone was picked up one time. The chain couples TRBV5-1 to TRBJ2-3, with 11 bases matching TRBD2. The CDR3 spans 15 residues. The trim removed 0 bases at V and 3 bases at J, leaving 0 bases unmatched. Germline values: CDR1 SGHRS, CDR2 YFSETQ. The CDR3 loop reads CASSLGLAGTDTQYF. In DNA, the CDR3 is TGCGCCAGCAGCTTGGGACTAGCGGGGACAGATACGCAGTATTTT. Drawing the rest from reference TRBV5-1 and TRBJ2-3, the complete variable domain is KAGVTQTPRYLIKTRGQQVTLSCSPISGHRSVSWYQQTPGQGLQFLFEYFSETQRNKGNFPGRFSGRQFSNSRSEMNVSTLELGDSALYLCASSLGLAGTDTQYFGPGTRLTVL.

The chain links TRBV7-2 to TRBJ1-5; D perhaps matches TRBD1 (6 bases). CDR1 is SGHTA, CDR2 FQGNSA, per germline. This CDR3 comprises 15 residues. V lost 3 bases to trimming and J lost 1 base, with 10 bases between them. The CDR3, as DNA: TGTGCCAGCAGCTTCCCCGACAGGAGCAATCAGCCCCAGCATTTT. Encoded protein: CASSFPDRSNQPQHF.

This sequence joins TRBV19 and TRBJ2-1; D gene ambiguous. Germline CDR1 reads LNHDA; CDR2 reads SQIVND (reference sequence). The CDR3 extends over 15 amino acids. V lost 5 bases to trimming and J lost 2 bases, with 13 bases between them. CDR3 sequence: CASSVAPYPYNEQFF. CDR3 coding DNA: TGTGCCAGTAGTGTGGCTCCCTACCCCTACAATGAGCAGTTCTTC.

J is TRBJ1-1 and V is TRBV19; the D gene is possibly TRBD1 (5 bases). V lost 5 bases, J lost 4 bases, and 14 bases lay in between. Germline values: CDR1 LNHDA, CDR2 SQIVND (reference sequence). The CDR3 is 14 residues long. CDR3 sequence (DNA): TGTGCCAGTAGTCCCCAGGGTATGGGCACTGAAGCTTTCTTT. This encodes CASSPQGMGTEAFF.

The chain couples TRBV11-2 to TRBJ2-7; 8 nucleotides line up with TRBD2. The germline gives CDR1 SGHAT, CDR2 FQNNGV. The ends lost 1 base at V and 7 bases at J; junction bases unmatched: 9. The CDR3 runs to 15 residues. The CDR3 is CASSLAGLEIGEQYF. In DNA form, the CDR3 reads TGTGCCAGCAGCTTAGCGGGACTAGAAATAGGAGAGCAGTACTTC.

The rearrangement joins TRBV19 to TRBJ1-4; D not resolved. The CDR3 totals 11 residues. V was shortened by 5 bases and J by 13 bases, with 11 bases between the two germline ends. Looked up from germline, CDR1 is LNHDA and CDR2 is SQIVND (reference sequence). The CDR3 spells CASSRGGGLFF. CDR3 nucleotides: TGTGCCAGTAGTCGGGGTGGAGGACTGTTTTTT.

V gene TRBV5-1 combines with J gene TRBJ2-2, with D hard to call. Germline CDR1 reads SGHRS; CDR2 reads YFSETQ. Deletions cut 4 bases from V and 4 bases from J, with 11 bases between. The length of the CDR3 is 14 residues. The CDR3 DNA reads TGCGCCAGCAGCCCGCCGACCGCCACCGGGGAGCTGTTTTTT. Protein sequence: CASSPPTATGELFF.

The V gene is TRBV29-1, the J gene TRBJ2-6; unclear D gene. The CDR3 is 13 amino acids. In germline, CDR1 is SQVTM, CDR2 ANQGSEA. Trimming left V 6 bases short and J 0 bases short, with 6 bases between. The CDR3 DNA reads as TGCAGCGTGGCCCTCTCTGGGGCCAACGTCCTGACTTTC. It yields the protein CSVALSGANVLTF.

The CDR3 DNA sequence: TGTGCCAGCAGCCAAGAAAACGATCTTGATACGCAGTATTTT. It codes for CASSQENDLDTQYF. This rearrangement joins TRBV14 to TRBJ2-3, with unresolved D. The ends were cut back, 0 bases at V and 6 bases at J, with 10 bases in the middle. This CDR3 has 14 residues. The germline CDR1 and CDR2 sequences are SGHDN and FVKESK.

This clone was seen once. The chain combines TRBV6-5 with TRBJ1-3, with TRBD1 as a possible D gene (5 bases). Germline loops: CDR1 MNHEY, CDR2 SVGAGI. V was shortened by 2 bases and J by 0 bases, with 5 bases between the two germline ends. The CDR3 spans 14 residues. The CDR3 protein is CASSYDSSGNTIYF. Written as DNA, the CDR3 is TGTGCCAGCAGTTACGACAGCTCTGGAAACACCATATATTTT.

DNA of the CDR3: TGTGCCAGCAGTTTATCGGGGTATGGTGAAGCTTTCTTT. Amino acid sequence: CASSLSGYGEAFF. The chain recombines TRBV28 with TRBJ1-1; D not resolved. Germline CDR1 and CDR2: MDHEN and SYDVKM. V lost 1 base to trimming and J lost 7 bases, with 10 bases between them. The length of the CDR3 is 13 residues. The variable domain in full, with the rest retrieved from reference TRBV28 and TRBJ1-1, is DVKVTQSSRYLVKRTGEKVFLECVQDMDHENMFWYRQDPGLGLRLIYFSYDVKMKEKGDIPEGYSVSREKKERFSLILESASTNQTSMYLCASSLSGYGEAFFGQGTRLTVV.

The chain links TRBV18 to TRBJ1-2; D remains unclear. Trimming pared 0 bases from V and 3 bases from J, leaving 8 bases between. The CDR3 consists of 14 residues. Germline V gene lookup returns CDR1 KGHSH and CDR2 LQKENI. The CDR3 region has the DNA TGTGCCAGCTCACCACCGAGCGACTACTATGGCTACACCTTC. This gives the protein CASSPPSDYYGYTF.

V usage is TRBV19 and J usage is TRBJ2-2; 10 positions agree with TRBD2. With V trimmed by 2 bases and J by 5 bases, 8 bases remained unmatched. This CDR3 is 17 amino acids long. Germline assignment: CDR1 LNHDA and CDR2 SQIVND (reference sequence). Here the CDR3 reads CASSIQAGGWRTGELFF. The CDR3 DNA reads TGTGCCAGTAGTATACAAGCGGGAGGGTGGCGTACCGGGGAGCTGTTTTTT. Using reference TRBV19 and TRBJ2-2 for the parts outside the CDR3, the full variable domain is DGGITQSPKYLFRKEGQNVTLSCEQNLNHDAMYWYRQDPGQGLRLIYYSQIVNDFQKGDIAEGYSVSREKKESFPLTVTSAQKNPTAFYLCASSIQAGGWRTGELFFGEGSRLTVL.

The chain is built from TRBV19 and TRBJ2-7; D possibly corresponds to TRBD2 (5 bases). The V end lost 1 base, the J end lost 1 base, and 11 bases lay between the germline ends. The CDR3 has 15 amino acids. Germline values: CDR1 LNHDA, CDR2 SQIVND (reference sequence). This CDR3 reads CASSIVSDGSYEQYF. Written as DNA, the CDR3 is TGTGCCAGTAGTATAGTTAGCGATGGATCCTACGAGCAGTACTTC.

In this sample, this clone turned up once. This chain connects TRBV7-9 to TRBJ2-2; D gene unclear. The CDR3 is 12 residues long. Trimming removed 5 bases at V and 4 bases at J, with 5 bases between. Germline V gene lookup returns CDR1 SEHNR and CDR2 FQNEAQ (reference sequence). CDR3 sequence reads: CASSPFTGELFF. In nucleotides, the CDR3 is TGTGCCAGCAGCCCTTTCACCGGGGAGCTGTTTTTT.

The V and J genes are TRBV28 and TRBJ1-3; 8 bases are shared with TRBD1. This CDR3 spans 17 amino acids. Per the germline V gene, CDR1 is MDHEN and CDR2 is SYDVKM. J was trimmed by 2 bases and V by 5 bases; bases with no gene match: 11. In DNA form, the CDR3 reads TGTGCCAGCAGTCCAGGGGGCAGGGGAAGGACTGGAAACACCATATATTTT. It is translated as CASSPGGRGRTGNTIYF.

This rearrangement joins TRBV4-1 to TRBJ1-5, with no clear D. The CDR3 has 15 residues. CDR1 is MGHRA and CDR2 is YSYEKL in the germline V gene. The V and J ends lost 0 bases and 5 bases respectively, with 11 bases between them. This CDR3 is CASSQDPQLYQPQHF. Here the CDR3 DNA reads TGCGCCAGCAGCCAAGACCCACAGTTGTATCAGCCCCAGCATTTT.

The DNA for the CDR3 is TGTGCCACCGAAAGGGACAGGGCTTTCTATGGCTACACCTTC. It codes for CATERDRAFYGYTF. The V and J genes are TRBV28 and TRBJ1-2; 9 positions agree with TRBD1. The V and J ends lost 10 bases and 4 bases, in that order; junction bases with no gene match: 10. This CDR3 is built from 14 residues. CDR1 and CDR2 (germline): MDHEN, SYDVKM.

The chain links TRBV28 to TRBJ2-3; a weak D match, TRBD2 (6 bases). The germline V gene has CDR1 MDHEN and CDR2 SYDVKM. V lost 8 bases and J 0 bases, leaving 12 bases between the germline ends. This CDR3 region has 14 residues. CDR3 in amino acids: CASALAASTDTQYF. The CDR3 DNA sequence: TGTGCCAGCGCCTTAGCGGCTAGCACAGATACGCAGTATTTT.

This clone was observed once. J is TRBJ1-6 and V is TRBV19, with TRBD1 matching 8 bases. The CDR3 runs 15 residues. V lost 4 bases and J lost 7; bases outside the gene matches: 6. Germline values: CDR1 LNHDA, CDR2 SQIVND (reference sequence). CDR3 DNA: TGTGCCAGTAGTAGAGTCAGGGGGCAAAATTCACCCCTCCACTTT. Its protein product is CASSRVRGQNSPLHF. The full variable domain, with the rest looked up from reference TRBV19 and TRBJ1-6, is DGGITQSPKYLFRKEGQNVTLSCEQNLNHDAMYWYRQDPGQGLRLIYYSQIVNDFQKGDIAEGYSVSREKKESFPLTVTSAQKNPTAFYLCASSRVRGQNSPLHFGNGTRLTVT.

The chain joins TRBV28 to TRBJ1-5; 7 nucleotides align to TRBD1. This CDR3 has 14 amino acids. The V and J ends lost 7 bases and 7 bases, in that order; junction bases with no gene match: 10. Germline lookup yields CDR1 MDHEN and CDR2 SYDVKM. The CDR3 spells CASTFYRGHQPQHF. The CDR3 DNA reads TGTGCCAGCACCTTCTATAGGGGGCACCAGCCCCAGCATTTT.

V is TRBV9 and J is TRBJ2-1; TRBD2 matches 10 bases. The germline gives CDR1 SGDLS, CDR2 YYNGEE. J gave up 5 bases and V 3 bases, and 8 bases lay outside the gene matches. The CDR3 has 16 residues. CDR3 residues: CASSAPKAGGDNEQFF. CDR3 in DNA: TGTGCCAGCAGCGCGCCCAAAGCGGGAGGGGACAATGAGCAGTTCTTC.

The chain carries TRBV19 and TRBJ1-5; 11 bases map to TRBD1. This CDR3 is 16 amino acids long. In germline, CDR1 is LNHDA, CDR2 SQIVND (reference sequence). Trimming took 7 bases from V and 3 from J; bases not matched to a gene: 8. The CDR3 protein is CASTLGTGGNNQPQHF. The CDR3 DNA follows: TGTGCCAGTACTTTAGGGACAGGGGGAAACAATCAGCCCCAGCATTTT.

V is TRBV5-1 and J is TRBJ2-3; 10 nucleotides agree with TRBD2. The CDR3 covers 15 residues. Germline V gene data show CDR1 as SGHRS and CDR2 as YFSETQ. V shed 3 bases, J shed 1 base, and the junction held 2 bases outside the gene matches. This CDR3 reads CASSYTSGGTDTQYF. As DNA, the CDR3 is TGCGCCAGCAGCTATACTAGCGGGGGCACAGATACGCAGTATTTT.

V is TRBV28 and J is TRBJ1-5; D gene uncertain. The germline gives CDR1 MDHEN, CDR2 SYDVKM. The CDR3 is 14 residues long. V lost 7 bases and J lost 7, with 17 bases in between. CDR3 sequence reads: CASMDSSLWQPQHF. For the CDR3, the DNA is TGTGCCAGCATGGATAGCAGTCTGTGGCAGCCCCAGCATTTT.